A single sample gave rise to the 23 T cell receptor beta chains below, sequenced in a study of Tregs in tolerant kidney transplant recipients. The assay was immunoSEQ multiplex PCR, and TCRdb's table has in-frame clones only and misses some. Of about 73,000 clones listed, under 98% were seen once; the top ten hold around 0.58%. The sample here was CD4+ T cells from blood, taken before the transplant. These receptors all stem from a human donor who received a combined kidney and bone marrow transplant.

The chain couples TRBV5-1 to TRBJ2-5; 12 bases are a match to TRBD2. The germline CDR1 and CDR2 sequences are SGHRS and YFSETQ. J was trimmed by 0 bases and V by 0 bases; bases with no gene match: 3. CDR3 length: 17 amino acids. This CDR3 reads CASSLGTSGANQETQYF. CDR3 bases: TGCGCCAGCAGCTTGGGGACTAGCGGGGCTAACCAAGAGACCCAGTACTTC.

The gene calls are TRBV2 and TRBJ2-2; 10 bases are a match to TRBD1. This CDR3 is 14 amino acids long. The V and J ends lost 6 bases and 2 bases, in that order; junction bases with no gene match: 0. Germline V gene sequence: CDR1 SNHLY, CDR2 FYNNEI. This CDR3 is CASRTGGNTGELFF. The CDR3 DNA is TGTGCCAGCAGGACAGGGGGCAACACCGGGGAGCTGTTTTTT.

CDR3 sequence: CASSLTSGRGSSYNEQFF. The CDR3 DNA sequence: TGCGCCAGCAGCTTGACTAGCGGGAGGGGAAGCTCCTACAATGAGCAGTTCTTC. V usage is TRBV5-1 and J usage is TRBJ2-1; 13 bases are a match to TRBD2. Unmatched junction bases numbered 4, after V lost 1 base and J lost 0 bases. The CDR3 length is 18 residues. Germline V gives CDR1 SGHRS, CDR2 YFSETQ.

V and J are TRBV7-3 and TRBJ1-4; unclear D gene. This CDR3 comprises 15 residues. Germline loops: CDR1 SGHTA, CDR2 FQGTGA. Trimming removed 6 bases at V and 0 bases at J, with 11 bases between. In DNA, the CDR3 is TGTGCCAGCAGTTCTCGGGGTGCAACTAATGAAAAACTGTTTTTT. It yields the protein CASSSRGATNEKLFF. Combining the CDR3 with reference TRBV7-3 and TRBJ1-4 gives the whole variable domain GAGVSQTPSNKVTEKGKYVELRCDPISGHTALYWYRQSLGQGPEFLIYFQGTGAADDSGLPNDRFFAVRPEGSVSTLKIQRTERGDSAVYLCASSSRGATNEKLFFGSGTQLSVL.

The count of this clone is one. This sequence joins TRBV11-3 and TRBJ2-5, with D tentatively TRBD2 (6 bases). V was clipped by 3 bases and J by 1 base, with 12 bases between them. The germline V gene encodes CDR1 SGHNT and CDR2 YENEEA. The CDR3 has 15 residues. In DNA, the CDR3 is TGTGCCAGCAGCTTGGCGGGAAGGGTCCAAGAGACCCAGTACTTC. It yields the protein CASSLAGRVQETQYF. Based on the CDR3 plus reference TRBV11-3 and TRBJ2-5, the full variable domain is EAGVVQSPRYKIIEKKQPVAFWCNPISGHNTLYWYLQNLGQGPELLIRYENEEAVDDSQLPKDRFSAERLKGVDSTLKIQPAELGDSAVYLCASSLAGRVQETQYFGPGTRLLVL.

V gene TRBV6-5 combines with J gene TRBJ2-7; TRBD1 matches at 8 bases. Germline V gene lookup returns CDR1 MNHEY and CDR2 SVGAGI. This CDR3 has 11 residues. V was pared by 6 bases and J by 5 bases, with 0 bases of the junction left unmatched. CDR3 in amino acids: CASRTGDEQYF. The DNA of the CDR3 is TGTGCCAGCAGGACAGGGGACGAGCAGTACTTC.

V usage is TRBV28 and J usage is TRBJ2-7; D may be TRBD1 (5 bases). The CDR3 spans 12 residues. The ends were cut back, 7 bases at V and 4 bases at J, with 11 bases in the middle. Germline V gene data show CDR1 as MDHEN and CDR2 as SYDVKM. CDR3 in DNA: TGTGCCAGCACCCGGACAACTTACGAGCAGTACTTC. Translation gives CASTRTTYEQYF. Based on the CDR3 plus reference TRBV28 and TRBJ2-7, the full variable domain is DVKVTQSSRYLVKRTGEKVFLECVQDMDHENMFWYRQDPGLGLRLIYFSYDVKMKEKGDIPEGYSVSREKKERFSLILESASTNQTSMYLCASTRTTYEQYFGPGTRLTVT.

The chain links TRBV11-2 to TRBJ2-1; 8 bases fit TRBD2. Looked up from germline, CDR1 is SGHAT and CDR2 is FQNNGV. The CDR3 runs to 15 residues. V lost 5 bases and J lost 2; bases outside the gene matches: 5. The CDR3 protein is CASSGAGGTYNEQFF. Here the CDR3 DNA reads TGTGCCAGCAGCGGGGCGGGAGGCACCTACAATGAGCAGTTCTTC.

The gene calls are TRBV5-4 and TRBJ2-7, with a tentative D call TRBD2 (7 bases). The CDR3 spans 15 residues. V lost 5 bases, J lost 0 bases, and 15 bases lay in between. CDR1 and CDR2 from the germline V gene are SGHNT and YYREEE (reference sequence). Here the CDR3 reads CASSSGGHRSYEQYF. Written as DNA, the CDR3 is TGTGCCAGCAGTTCGGGGGGCCACCGCTCCTACGAGCAGTACTTC.

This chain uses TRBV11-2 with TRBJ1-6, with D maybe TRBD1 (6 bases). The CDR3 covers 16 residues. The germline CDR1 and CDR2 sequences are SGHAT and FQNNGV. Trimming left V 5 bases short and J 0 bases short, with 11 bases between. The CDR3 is CASSRQGTSYNSPLHF. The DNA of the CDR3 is TGTGCCAGCAGCCGTCAGGGGACCTCCTATAATTCACCCCTCCACTTT.

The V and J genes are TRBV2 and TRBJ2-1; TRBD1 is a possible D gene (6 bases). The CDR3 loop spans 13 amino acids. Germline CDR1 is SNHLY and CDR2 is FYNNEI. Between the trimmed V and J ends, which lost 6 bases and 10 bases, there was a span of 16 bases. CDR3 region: CASREQTGQEQFF. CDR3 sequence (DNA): TGTGCCAGCAGGGAGCAGACAGGTCAGGAGCAGTTCTTC.

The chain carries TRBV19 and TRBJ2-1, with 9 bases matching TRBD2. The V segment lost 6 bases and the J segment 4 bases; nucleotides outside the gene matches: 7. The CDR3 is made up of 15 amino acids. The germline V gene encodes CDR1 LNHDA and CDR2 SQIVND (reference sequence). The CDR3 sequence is CASRISLAGYNEQFF. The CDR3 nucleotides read TGTGCCAGTAGGATCAGTCTAGCGGGATACAATGAGCAGTTCTTC. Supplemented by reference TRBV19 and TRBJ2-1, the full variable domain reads DGGITQSPKYLFRKEGQNVTLSCEQNLNHDAMYWYRQDPGQGLRLIYYSQIVNDFQKGDIAEGYSVSREKKESFPLTVTSAQKNPTAFYLCASRISLAGYNEQFFGPGTRLTVL.

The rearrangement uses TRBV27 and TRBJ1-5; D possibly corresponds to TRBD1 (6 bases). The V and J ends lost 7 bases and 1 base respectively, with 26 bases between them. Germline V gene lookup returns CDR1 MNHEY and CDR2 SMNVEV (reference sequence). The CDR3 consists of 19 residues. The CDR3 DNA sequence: TGTGCCAGCAAGAGGTCGTTCTTACTGGGTCAGGGGAGCAATCAGCCCCAGCATTTT. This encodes CASKRSFLLGQGSNQPQHF.

CDR3 sequence: CASSYSGGSYGYTF. The DNA of the CDR3 is TGTGCCAGCAGTTACTCCGGGGGTTCCTATGGCTACACCTTC. V and J are TRBV6-6 and TRBJ1-2; tentatively, D is TRBD1 (5 bases). The CDR3 loop spans 14 amino acids. Germline V lookup: CDR1 MNHNY, CDR2 SVGAGI (reference sequence). Trimming pared 0 bases from V and 4 bases from J, leaving 9 bases between.

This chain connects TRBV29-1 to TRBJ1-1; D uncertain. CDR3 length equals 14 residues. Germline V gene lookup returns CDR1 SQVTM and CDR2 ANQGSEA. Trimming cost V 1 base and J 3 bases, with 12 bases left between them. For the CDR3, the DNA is TGCAGCGTTGAAGTTCCGAGCCAGGACACTGAAGCTTTCTTT. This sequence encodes CSVEVPSQDTEAFF.

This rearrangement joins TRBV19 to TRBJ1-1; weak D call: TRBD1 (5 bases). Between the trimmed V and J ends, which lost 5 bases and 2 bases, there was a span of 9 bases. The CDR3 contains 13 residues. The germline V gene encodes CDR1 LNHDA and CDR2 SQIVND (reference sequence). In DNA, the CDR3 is TGTGCCAGTAGTTACACAGGAAACACTGAAGCTTTCTTT. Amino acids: CASSYTGNTEAFF.

In DNA, the CDR3 is TGTGCCAGCAAAGCTGGACTGACGAACACTGAAGCTTTCTTT. Amino acid sequence: CASKAGLTNTEAFF. The chain links TRBV14 to TRBJ1-1; D not resolved. The CDR3 is made up of 14 amino acids. Germline lookup yields CDR1 SGHDN and CDR2 FVKESK. Trimming took off 7 bases at V and 1 base at J, with 13 bases between the two ends.

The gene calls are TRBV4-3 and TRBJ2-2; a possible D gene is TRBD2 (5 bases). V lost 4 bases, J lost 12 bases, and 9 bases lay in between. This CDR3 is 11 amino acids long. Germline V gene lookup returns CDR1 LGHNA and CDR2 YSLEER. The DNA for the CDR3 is TGCGCCAGCAGCCGAAGGGAGAAGCTGTTTTTT. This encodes CASSRREKLFF.

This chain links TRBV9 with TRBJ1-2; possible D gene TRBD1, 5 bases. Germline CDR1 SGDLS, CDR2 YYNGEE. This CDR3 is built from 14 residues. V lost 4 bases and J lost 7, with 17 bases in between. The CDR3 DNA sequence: TGTGCCAGCAGCACTCAGGGCAGGGCGAGTGGCTACACCTTC. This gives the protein CASSTQGRASGYTF.

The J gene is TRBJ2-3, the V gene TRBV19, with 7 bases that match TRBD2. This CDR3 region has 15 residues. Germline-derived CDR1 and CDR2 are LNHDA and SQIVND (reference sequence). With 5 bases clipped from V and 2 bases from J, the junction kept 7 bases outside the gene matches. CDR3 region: CASSLLAVLTDTQYF. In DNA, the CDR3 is TGTGCCAGTAGTCTTCTAGCGGTCCTCACAGATACGCAGTATTTT.

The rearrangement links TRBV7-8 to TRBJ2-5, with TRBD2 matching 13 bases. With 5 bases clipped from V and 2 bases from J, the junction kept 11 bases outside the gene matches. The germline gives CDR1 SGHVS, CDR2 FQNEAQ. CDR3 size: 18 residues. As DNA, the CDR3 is TGTGCCAGCAGCGCCGGAGTCCCGGGACTAGCGGGGCAAGAGACCCAGTACTTC. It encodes CASSAGVPGLAGQETQYF.

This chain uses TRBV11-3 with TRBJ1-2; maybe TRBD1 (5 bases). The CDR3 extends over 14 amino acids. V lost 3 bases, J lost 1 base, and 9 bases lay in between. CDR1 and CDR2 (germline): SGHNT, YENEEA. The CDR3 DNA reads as TGTGCCAGCAGCTTGGGGGGACGTAACTATGGCTACACCTTC. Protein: CASSLGGRNYGYTF.

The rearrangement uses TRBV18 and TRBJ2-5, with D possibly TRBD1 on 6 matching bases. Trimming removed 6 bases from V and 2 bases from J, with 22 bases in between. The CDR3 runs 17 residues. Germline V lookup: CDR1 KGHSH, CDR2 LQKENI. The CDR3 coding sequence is TGTGCCAGCTCCCCGAAAGGGGGTTTGGTCCTTCAAGAGACCCAGTACTTC. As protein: CASSPKGGLVLQETQYF. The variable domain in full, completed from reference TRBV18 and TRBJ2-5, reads NAGVMQNPRHLVRRRGQEARLRCSPMKGHSHVYWYRQLPEEGLKFMVYLQKENIIDESGMPKERFSAEFPKEGPSILRIQQVVRGDSAAYFCASSPKGGLVLQETQYFGPGTRLLVL.